This T cell receptor (beta chain) originates from a study of blood T cells in healthy people across ages. Primers used in a second PCR of about 6 to 11 cycles were a sample-barcoded 5' primer and a J-beta primer mix. Individual samples furnished no less than 2.5 million CDR3-containing paired-end reads apiece. A single record per CDR3 protein comes from TCRdb applying MiXCR to the 5' RACE reads. The sample has some 1.5 million distinct CDR3 sequences, about 28% seen once. The J segment lost 3 bases and the V segment lost 6 bases, leaving 4 bases of the junction unmatched. The germline CDR1 and CDR2 sequences are MNHNY and SVGAGI (reference sequence). CDR3 length: 13 residues.

Input material: blood. The genes are TRBV6-6 and TRBJ1-1; 7 nucleotides agree with TRBD1. This sequence originates from a woman aged 25 to 39 in good health. The CDR3 DNA sequence: TGTGCCAGCAGATCGACAGGGCACACTGAAGCTTTCTTT. Encoded protein: CASRSTGHTEAFF.